A single sample gave rise to the 24 T cell receptor beta chains below, sequenced in a study of T-cell reconstitution after alpha-beta-depleted transplantation in children. Preparation of the TCRbeta library used unique molecular identifiers. One entry per CDR3 protein, called by TCRdb with MiXCR from the PCR reads. Of nearly 350,000 distinct CDR3 sequences detected, 15% to 20% appear once; the ten largest clones hold about 41%. The sequencing here drew on PBMCs, mostly from graft donor cells, taken 360 days after TCRalphabeta/CD19-depleted stem cell transplant. All receptors derive from a male patient between 2 and 10 years old who had a stem cell transplant for acute lymphoblastic leukemia, so the T cells may come from the graft donor.

V gene TRBV5-1 combines with J gene TRBJ2-1; 9 bases map to TRBD2. The CDR3 consists of 14 residues. J was trimmed by 8 bases and V by 5 bases; bases with no gene match: 8. The V gene's germline CDR1 is SGHRS and CDR2 YFSETQ. The CDR3 loop reads CASRGTSRLDEQFF. The CDR3 coding sequence is TGCGCCAGCAGAGGGACTAGCCGGTTGGATGAGCAGTTCTTC.

There are a few counts of this clonotype. The chain joins TRBV4-3 to TRBJ2-7; D call uncertain. Germline CDR1 is LGHNA and CDR2 is YSLEER. This CDR3 has 15 residues. The V end was cut by 0 bases, the J end by 4 bases, with 13 bases between. CDR3 region: CASSQDDGGMYEQYF. The CDR3 region has the DNA TGCGCCAGCAGCCAAGATGATGGCGGCATGTACGAGCAGTACTTC.

This chain uses TRBV6-5 with TRBJ2-2; weak D call: TRBD1 (6 bases). The CDR3 is made up of 16 amino acids. Germline V gene sequence: CDR1 MNHEY, CDR2 SVGAGI. Trimming removed 3 bases at V and 7 bases at J, with 18 bases between. The CDR3 here is CASSYTPGLGGGELFF. CDR3 DNA: TGTGCCAGCAGTTATACCCCGGGCCTAGGGGGCGGGGAGCTGTTTTTT.

In this sample, this clonotype turned up a few times. V and J are TRBV11-2 and TRBJ1-2; 9 bases line up with TRBD1. The V segment lost 8 bases and the J segment 1 base; nucleotides outside the gene matches: 8. The CDR3 extends over 15 amino acids. Germline V gene lookup returns CDR1 SGHAT and CDR2 FQNNGV. This CDR3 reads CASESNRGLNYGYTF. In nucleotides, the CDR3 is TGTGCCAGCGAGTCCAACAGGGGGCTTAACTATGGCTACACCTTC.

In its sample, this clonotype was seen many times. This chain uses TRBV7-2 with TRBJ2-5; tentative D call: TRBD2 (7 bases). V lost 1 base and J 2 bases, leaving 17 bases between the germline ends. Germline V gene sequence: CDR1 SGHTA, CDR2 FQGNSA. CDR3 length equals 17 residues. CDR3 in DNA: TGTGCCAGCAGCTTAGGGGGGGCGGGAGCATTGCAAGAGACCCAGTACTTC. This codes for CASSLGGAGALQETQYF.

In this sample, this clonotype turned up a few times. At one end the junction does not follow the germline gene, possibly because of a read error. The J gene is TRBJ2-3, the V gene TRBV7-7, with D possibly being TRBD2 (7 bases). CDR3 length: 13 residues. The germline V gene has CDR1 SSHAT and CDR2 FNYEAQ (reference sequence). CDR3 bases: TGTGCTAGCAGCTCCTCGGGGGGCACCATGCAGTATTTT. This translates into CASSSSGGTMQYF.

The chain combines TRBV6-1 with TRBJ2-5; unclear D gene. V gave up 8 bases and J gave up 4 bases, with 29 bases separating them. The CDR3 is made up of 18 amino acids. Germline V gene lookup returns CDR1 MNHNS and CDR2 SASEGT. DNA for the CDR3: TGTGCCAGCGCAAAGCCCGGAGTTATCCGGAACCTTCTAGAGACCCAGTACTTC. Residues: CASAKPGVIRNLLETQYF.

The V call is TRBV10-3, the J call TRBJ1-4; 9 bases align to TRBD1. J gave up 8 bases and V 4 bases, and 8 bases lay outside the gene matches. This CDR3 contains 15 residues. The germline V gene encodes CDR1 ENHRY and CDR2 SYGVKD. CDR3 sequence (DNA): TGTGCCATCAGTGGGACAGGGGTCCTTAGCGAAAAACTGTTTTTT. This translates into CAISGTGVLSEKLFF.

This clonotype was seen more than once but under ten times. J is TRBJ2-5 and V is TRBV5-1; 9 bases are shared with TRBD2. This CDR3 spans 18 amino acids. V dropped 0 bases and J dropped 5; count of bases not matched to a gene: 14. In germline, CDR1 is SGHRS, CDR2 YFSETQ. CDR3 sequence reads: CASSLVGSGSFIRETQYF. For the CDR3, the DNA is TGCGCCAGCAGCTTGGTTGGTAGCGGGAGCTTTATTCGGGAGACCCAGTACTTC.

The rearrangement uses TRBV28 and TRBJ2-6, with 9 bases fitting TRBD1. Germline CDR1 and CDR2: MDHEN and SYDVKM. The CDR3 spans 21 residues. Losses at the gene ends were 4 bases for V and 0 bases for J; bases not matched to a gene: 16. In nucleotides, the CDR3 is TGTGCCAGCAGTTCCGGGACAGGGCGGCACTCCGGAGTCTCTGGGGCCAACGTCCTGACTTTC. Its translation: CASSSGTGRHSGVSGANVLTF.

This clonotype was observed at least ten times. This chain connects TRBV12-3 or TRBV12-4 to TRBJ2-7, with TRBD1 matching 7 bases. V lost 7 bases and J lost 5; bases outside the gene matches: 11. The CDR3 covers 14 residues. CDR3 nucleotides: TGTGCCAGCAATCCCACAGGGGTAACTCACGAGCAGTACTTC. Its protein is CASNPTGVTHEQYF.

This clonotype has a count of ten or more. The chain is built from TRBV27 and TRBJ2-1, with 9 bases identical to TRBD1. After removal of 7 bases from V and 2 bases from J, the junction contained 9 bases not matched to a gene. This CDR3 is built from 16 residues. Per the germline V gene, CDR1 is MNHEY and CDR2 is SMNVEV (reference sequence). The CDR3: CASTPLQGATYNEQFF. Written as DNA, the CDR3 is TGTGCCAGCACCCCCCTACAGGGGGCAACCTACAATGAGCAGTTCTTC.

The table lists this clonotype with a few counts. This chain joins TRBV7-9 and TRBJ2-7; maybe TRBD2 (6 bases). The germline gives CDR1 SEHNR, CDR2 FQNEAQ (reference sequence). The V end was cut by 8 bases, the J end by 7 bases, with 15 bases between. CDR3 length equals 12 residues. The CDR3 sequence: CASGKDYEEQYF. For the CDR3, the DNA is TGTGCCAGCGGGAAGGACTACGAAGAGCAGTACTTC.

The sample holds a few counts of this clonotype. This chain uses TRBV15 with TRBJ2-4, with 11 bases aligning to TRBD2. The CDR3 is 17 residues long. Looked up from germline, CDR1 is LNHNV and CDR2 is YYDKDF (reference sequence). Trimming at V came to 0 bases and at J to 2 bases, leaving 3 bases not matched to a gene. CDR3 DNA: TGTGCCACCAGCAGAGAACTAGCGGGAGTTACCAAAAACATTCAGTACTTC. It yields the protein CATSRELAGVTKNIQYF.

The table lists this clonotype with a few counts. This chain joins TRBV4-2 and TRBJ2-2; 10 bases are shared with TRBD2. The CDR3 has 17 residues. V trimming: 1 base; J trimming: 0 bases; junction bases outside the gene matches: 2. The germline gives CDR1 LGHNA, CDR2 YNFKEQ. CDR3 sequence (DNA): TGTGCCAGCAGCCAAGTGACTAGCGGGTCGAACACCGGGGAGCTGTTTTTT. Its protein product is CASSQVTSGSNTGELFF.

The chain links TRBV12-3 or TRBV12-4 to TRBJ2-5; maybe TRBD1 (6 bases). Deletions cut 2 bases from V and 4 bases from J, with 11 bases between. This CDR3 has 14 amino acids. This CDR3 reads CASSLQGLGETQYF. For the CDR3, the DNA is TGTGCCAGCAGTTTACAGGGGCTCGGAGAGACCCAGTACTTC.

This clonotype was counted at least ten times. The chain has TRBV12-3 or TRBV12-4 and TRBJ2-6; D is undetermined. The CDR3 covers 14 residues. V lost 4 bases, J lost 2 bases, and 6 bases lay in between. CDR3 in DNA: TGTGCCAGCAGTTCCTCCACTGGGGCCAACGTCCTGACTTTC. This translates into CASSSSTGANVLTF.

V and J are TRBV4-3 and TRBJ2-2, with 12 bases that match TRBD2. V trimming: 0 bases; J trimming: 8 bases; junction bases outside the gene matches: 10. Germline V gives CDR1 LGHNA, CDR2 YSLEER. This CDR3 has 18 amino acids. DNA of the CDR3: TGCGCCAGCAGCCAAGAAGAATGGCCTAGCGGGGGGGTGGGGGAGCTGTTTTTT. Its protein product is CASSQEEWPSGGVGELFF.

In its sample, this clonotype was seen a few times. The chain couples TRBV7-3 to TRBJ2-3; D not certain. The CDR3 extends over 13 amino acids. Germline loops: CDR1 SGHTA, CDR2 FQGTGA. V shed 5 bases and J shed 5 bases, with 11 bases lying between them. CDR3 sequence reads: CASSLHRGDTQYF. CDR3 in DNA: TGTGCCAGCAGCCTACACAGAGGAGATACGCAGTATTTT.

This clonotype was seen a handful of times. V usage is TRBV7-2 and J usage is TRBJ2-1, with TRBD2 matching over 12 bases. Unmatched junction bases numbered 7, after V lost 6 bases and J lost 10 bases. CDR3 length: 14 amino acids. Germline values: CDR1 SGHTA, CDR2 FQGNSA. The CDR3 reads CASSGLAGLGEQFF. DNA of the CDR3: TGTGCCAGCAGTGGACTAGCGGGACTGGGCGAGCAGTTCTTC.

In its sample, this clonotype was seen a few times. The genes are TRBV12-3 or TRBV12-4 and TRBJ2-7; D not resolved. The CDR3 is 14 residues long. V lost 3 bases to trimming and J lost 4 bases, with 13 bases between them. CDR3 DNA: TGTGCCAGCAGTTTTATGCTATTCCCATACGAGCAGTACTTC. It encodes CASSFMLFPYEQYF.

This chain joins TRBV15 and TRBJ1-1, with D maybe TRBD1 (5 bases). The germline V gene has CDR1 LNHNV and CDR2 YYDKDF (reference sequence). V shed 3 bases and J shed 8 bases, with 13 bases lying between them. The CDR3 runs 13 residues. The chain's CDR3 is CATSSGQGREAFF. The DNA of the CDR3 is TGTGCCACCAGCAGCGGCCAGGGTAGAGAAGCTTTCTTT.

V usage is TRBV11-2 and J usage is TRBJ2-3; 11 bases line up with TRBD1. Per germline, CDR1 SGHAT and CDR2 FQNNGV. This CDR3 comprises 20 residues. V was clipped by 1 base and J by 3 bases; unmatched bases: 15. CDR3 coding DNA: TGTGCCAGCAGCTTAGTTTTAGGACAGGGGGCTATGAGAGCAACAGATACGCAGTATTTT. Its translation is CASSLVLGQGAMRATDTQYF.

This clonotype was found a few times. The chain is built from TRBV7-6 and TRBJ2-7; no reliable D call. The CDR3 is made up of 15 amino acids. Germline V gene sequence: CDR1 SGHVS, CDR2 FNYEAQ. Trimming left V 4 bases short and J 0 bases short, with 13 bases between. In DNA, the CDR3 is TGTGCCAGCAGCTCCCACCCGGACCCCTCCTACGAGCAGTACTTC. Protein sequence: CASSSHPDPSYEQYF.